This T cell receptor (beta chain) is drawn from a study of CD8 T cells in Susac syndrome. Random hexamers were used to reverse transcribe roughly 0.5 to 1 ug of RNA. The CDR3 of TCR beta was amplified by immunoSEQ multiplex PCR across 54 Vbeta and 13 Jbeta. TCRdb re-analysed the immunoSEQ multiplex PCR reads in MiXCR, keeping a single row per CDR3 protein. The table has roughly 130,000 distinct CDR3 sequences, roughly 94% seen once. TEMRA cells were FACS-enriched, unlike CD8+ and CD4+ T cells, which were negatively isolated. The sample taken for sequencing was CD4+ T cells from PBMCs. The TCR originated in a human donor with multiple sclerosis.

The CDR3 region is CSVAVAWTGELFF. The CDR3 DNA follows: TGCAGCGTTGCGGTAGCGTGGACCGGGGAGCTGTTTTTT. The V gene is TRBV29-1, the J gene TRBJ2-2, with D maybe TRBD2 (5 bases). CDR1 and CDR2 (germline): SQVTM, ANQGSEA. CDR3 length equals 13 residues. V was clipped by 4 bases and J by 5 bases, with 11 bases between them.